The rows below give T cell receptor beta chains drawn from one sample of a study of cytomegalovirus exposure and HLA in healthy donors. This table comes from immunoSEQ multiplex PCR, and its TCRdb copy is limited to in-frame clones, with some not included. Here the sample table reports 95,000 to 110,000 clones. The sequenced material came from PBMCs. These receptors came from a man aged 40-50 years in good health and CMV-seronegative. CDR3s include the opening cysteine and the closing phenylalanine or tryptophan. Fields, in order: J gene, V gene, D gene, CDR3 protein, CDR3 DNA. The D gene is left open where the match is weak.

TRBJ1-5 TRBV28 - CASSSTTGVGNQPQHF TGTGCCAGCAGTTCGACAACGGGGGTGGGCAATCAGCCCCAGCATTTT
TRBJ2-2 TRBV11-2 TRBD1 CASSLDPRTGGGELFF TGTGCCAGCAGCTTAGATCCTAGGACAGGGGGCGGGGAGCTGTTTTTT
TRBJ2-6 TRBV4-3 - CASSQQIYPRQLPSGANVLTF TGCGCCAGCAGCCAACAAATCTACCCGCGACAGCTCCCCTCTGGGGCCAACGTCCTGACTTTC
TRBJ2-1 TRBV7-2 TRBD2 CASSPTGTRVKGNEQFF TGTGCCAGCAGCCCAACCGGGACTAGGGTGAAAGGTAATGAGCAGTTCTTC
TRBJ2-3 TRBV5-4 TRBD2 CASSPPAGGADTQYF TGTGCCAGCAGCCCCCCCGCGGGAGGAGCAGATACGCAGTATTTT
TRBJ1-5 TRBV30 - CAWISGGGNQPQHF TGTGCCTGGATTTCCGGGGGTGGCAATCAGCCCCAGCATTTT
TRBJ2-2 TRBV27 - CASRMAGSNTGELFF TGTGCCAGCAGGATGGCGGGCTCGAACACCGGGGAGCTGTTTTTT
TRBJ1-4 TRBV9 - CASSPQATNEKLFF TGTGCCAGCAGCCCGCAGGCAACTAATGAAAAACTGTTTTTT
TRBJ2-2 TRBV6-5 TRBD2 CACSYSRLAGGELFF TGTGCCTGCAGTTACTCACGACTAGCGGGCGGGGAGCTGTTTTTT
TRBJ2-3 TRBV4-3 - CASSRELADTQYF TGCGCCAGCAGCCGGGAACTAGCTGATACGCAGTATTTT
TRBJ1-1 TRBV30 - CAWSVRASGTEAFF TGTGCCTGGAGCGTCAGGGCCTCCGGCACTGAAGCTTTCTTT
TRBJ2-5 TRBV27 TRBD1 CASSLYRGLETQYF TGTGCCAGCAGTTTGTACAGGGGTTTGGAGACCCAGTACTTC
TRBJ2-7 TRBV6-1 TRBD1 CASRGQGANEQYF TGTGCCAGCAGAGGACAGGGGGCGAACGAGCAGTACTTC
TRBJ2-3 TRBV5-1 - CASSLSPGVGTDTQYF TGCGCCAGCAGCTTGAGTCCAGGGGTGGGCACAGATACGCAGTATTTT
TRBJ2-2 TRBV4-3 TRBD1 CASSQDAGRGRGGTGELFF TGCGCCAGCAGCCAAGATGCAGGCAGGGGGCGAGGTGGAACCGGGGAGCTGTTTTTT
TRBJ1-1 TRBV7-6 TRBD1 CASRNPQGGGSTEAFF TGTGCCTCCCGGAATCCACAGGGGGGCGGGAGCACTGAAGCTTTCTTT
TRBJ1-3 TRBV28 - CASSFSRENTIYF TGTGCCAGCAGTTTTTCCAGGGAAAACACCATATATTTT
TRBJ1-4 TRBV19 - CASRPDREKLFF TGTGCCAGCCGACCAGACAGGGAAAAACTGTTTTTT
TRBJ2-7 TRBV5-8 TRBD2 CASSLTSGAIYEQYF TGTGCCAGCAGCTTGACTAGCGGGGCGATTTACGAGCAGTACTTC
TRBJ2-2 TRBV9 - CASSVLQTGELFF TGTGCCAGCAGCGTTCTCCAGACCGGGGAGCTGTTTTTT
TRBJ2-7 TRBV7-6 TRBD1 CASSSRQGTSYEQYF TGTGCCAGCAGCTCTAGACAGGGAACCTCCTACGAGCAGTACTTC
TRBJ2-3 TRBV12-5 TRBD2 CASGLSAGGVDTQYF TGTGCTAGTGGTTTGTCGGCGGGAGGTGTAGATACGCAGTATTTT
TRBJ2-5 TRBV5-8 - CASSLEFREETQYF TGTGCCAGCAGCTTGGAGTTCAGGGAAGAGACCCAGTACTTC
TRBJ2-7 TRBV7-2 - CASSFGGSYEQYF TGTGCCAGCAGCTTCGGAGGCTCCTACGAGCAGTACTTC